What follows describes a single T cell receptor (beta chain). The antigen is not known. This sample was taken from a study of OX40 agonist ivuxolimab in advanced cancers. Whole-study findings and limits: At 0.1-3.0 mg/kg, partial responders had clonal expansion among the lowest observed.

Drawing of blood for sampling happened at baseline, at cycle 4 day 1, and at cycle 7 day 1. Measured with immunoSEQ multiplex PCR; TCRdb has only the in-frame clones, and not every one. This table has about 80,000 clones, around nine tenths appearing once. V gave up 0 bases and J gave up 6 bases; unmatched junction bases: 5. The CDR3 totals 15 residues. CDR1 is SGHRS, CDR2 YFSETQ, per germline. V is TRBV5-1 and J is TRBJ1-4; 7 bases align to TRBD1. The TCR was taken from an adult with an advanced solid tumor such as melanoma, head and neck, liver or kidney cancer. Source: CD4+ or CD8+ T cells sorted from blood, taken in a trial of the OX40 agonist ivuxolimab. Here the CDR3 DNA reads TGCGCCAGCAGCTTGGAAGGGGGCAGGTATGAAAAACTGTTTTTT. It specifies CASSLEGGRYEKLFF.